The 7 T cell receptor beta chains reported below all come from one sample, sequenced in a study of blood T cell repertoires in COVID-19. Some clones are missing from TCRdb's copy, which holds only in-frame ones; the method was immunoSEQ multiplex PCR. The repertoire holds approximately 150,000 clones, with roughly nine tenths as singletons. Material for sequencing was PBMCs or T cells enriched from blood (not recorded which). Receptor source: a human donor with acute COVID-19. The donor label of this sample is uncertain.

The rearrangement links TRBV24-1 to TRBJ1-5; the D is unclear. This CDR3 comprises 12 residues. The V end lost 3 bases, the J end lost 4 bases, and 3 bases lay between the germline ends. Germline loops: CDR1 KGHDR, CDR2 SFDVKD. The CDR3 DNA follows: TGTGCCACCAGTGATCTAAATCAGCCCCAGCATTTT. It is translated as CATSDLNQPQHF.

The rearrangement joins TRBV5-6 to TRBJ1-2, with 7 bases that match TRBD1. The CDR3 contains 12 residues. CDR1 and CDR2 (germline): SGHDT, YYEEEE. With V trimmed by 4 bases and J by 8 bases, 5 bases remained unmatched. CDR3: CASSVDREGYTF. CDR3 nucleotide sequence: TGTGCCAGCAGCGTCGACAGGGAAGGCTACACCTTC.

This chain uses TRBV19 with TRBJ2-7; a possible D gene is TRBD1 (5 bases). Germline CDR1 reads LNHDA; CDR2 reads SQIVND (reference sequence). This CDR3 spans 14 amino acids. Trimming pared 1 base from V and 7 bases from J, leaving 14 bases between. This CDR3 reads CASSIARGQSEQYF. The CDR3, as DNA: TGTGCCAGTAGTATAGCTAGAGGACAATCGGAGCAGTACTTC.

The chain recombines TRBV7-9 with TRBJ2-3; tentative D call: TRBD1 (6 bases). In germline, CDR1 is SEHNR, CDR2 FQNEAQ (reference sequence). This CDR3 has 13 amino acids. V was shortened by 6 bases and J by 5 bases, with 12 bases between the two germline ends. The CDR3: CASRQTGRDTQYF. The CDR3 DNA is TGTGCCAGCAGGCAAACAGGGAGAGATACGCAGTATTTT.

Only a few counts were recorded for this clone. The J gene is TRBJ2-1, the V gene TRBV7-9; 12 bases match TRBD2. Germline V gives CDR1 SEHNR, CDR2 FQNEAQ (reference sequence). There are 15 residues in the CDR3. V lost 1 base, J lost 7 bases, and 2 bases stayed unmatched. The CDR3 spells CASSLGLAGGNEQFF. The CDR3 coding sequence is TGTGCCAGCAGCTTAGGGCTAGCGGGGGGGAATGAGCAGTTCTTC. Full variable domain (missing parts from reference TRBV7-9 and TRBJ2-1): DTGVSQNPRHKITKRGQNVTFRCDPISEHNRLYWYRQTLGQGPEFLTYFQNEAQLEKSRLLSDRFSAERPKGSFSTLEIQRTEQGDSAMYLCASSLGLAGGNEQFFGPGTRLTVL.

The genes are TRBV30 and TRBJ1-1; TRBD1 matches at 7 bases. Germline CDR1 reads GTSNPN; CDR2 reads SVGIG (reference sequence). Trimming removed 3 bases from V and 7 bases from J; junction bases left unmatched: 8. CDR3 length: 13 residues. The CDR3 region is CAWRVTGLDEAFF. CDR3 sequence (DNA): TGTGCCTGGAGGGTGACAGGGCTTGATGAAGCTTTCTTT.

This clone was found many times. The chain links TRBV4-2 to TRBJ2-5, with TRBD1 identical over 9 bases. This CDR3 is 16 amino acids long. Germline V lookup: CDR1 LGHNA, CDR2 YNFKEQ. J lost 6 bases, V lost 0 bases, and 8 bases had no gene match. CDR3 residues: CASSQDGLDRGQTQYF. In DNA form, the CDR3 reads TGTGCCAGCAGCCAAGATGGGTTGGACAGGGGCCAGACCCAGTACTTC.